Listed below are T cell receptor beta chains from one sample, sequenced in a study of blood T cell repertoires in COVID-19. The data were produced by immunoSEQ multiplex PCR, yet TCRdb's version contains in-frame clones alone and is incomplete. The data show some 200,000 clones, with approximately 84% seen just once and over 4.5% held by the top ten. The material sequenced was peripheral blood. All receptors derive from an elderly man with acute or convalescent COVID-19. CDR3s include the opening cysteine and the closing phenylalanine or tryptophan. D genes are given only for firm matches. Expanded clones get a size class; other rows say once, few or many, or leave the size out.

NA	NA	TRBV27	TRBJ1-1	CASSLGFGTGTTEAFF	TGTGCCAGCAGTTTAGGGTTCGGAACAGGGACCACTGAAGCTTTCTTT
NA	TRBD1	TRBV7-2	TRBJ2-7	CASSWTGFSYEQYF	TGTGCCAGCAGCTGGACAGGGTTCTCCTACGAGCAGTACTTC
NA	NA	TRBV4-1	TRBJ2-5	CASSQDGGGGGEETQYF	TGCGCCAGCAGCCAAGATGGAGGAGGGGGCGGCGAGGAGACCCAGTACTTC
NA	NA	TRBV7-3	TRBJ2-1	CASSPRVVADNNEQFF	TGTGCCAGCAGCCCGCGAGTGGTAGCGGATAACAATGAGCAGTTCTTC
few	TRBD1	TRBV5-1	TRBJ2-3	CASSLRGQRTDTQYF	TGCGCCAGCAGCCTACGGGGACAGCGCACAGATACGCAGTATTTT
NA	NA	TRBV3-1/TRBV3-2	TRBJ1-6	CASSQGTAGLSPLHF	TGTGCCAGCAGCCAAGGTACCGCAGGGCTTTCACCCCTCCACTTT
NA	TRBD1	TRBV2	TRBJ1-2	CASSRQGNYGYTF	TGTGCCAGCAGTAGACAGGGCAACTATGGCTACACCTTC
once	NA	TRBV9	TRBJ1-4	CASSGGGIWEKLFF	TGTGCCAGCAGCGGAGGAGGGATATGGGAAAAACTGTTTTTT
few	NA	TRBV28	TRBJ1-4	CASSLTGWGNEKLFF	TGTGCCAGCAGTTTAACAGGTTGGGGTAATGAAAAACTGTTTTTT
NA	NA	TRBV30	TRBJ2-1	CAWSSSGLYNEQFF	TGTGCCTGGAGCAGCTCGGGACTTTACAATGAGCAGTTCTTC
many	TRBD2	TRBV27	TRBJ2-7	CASSRLAVGGQEQYF	TGTGCCAGCAGTAGATTAGCGGTGGGAGGGCAAGAGCAGTACTTC
NA	TRBD1	TRBV5-4	TRBJ2-7	CASSPAGQGAYEQYF	TGTGCCAGCAGCCCGGCCGGACAGGGAGCCTACGAGCAGTACTTC
NA	TRBD2	TRBV29-1	TRBJ2-1	CSAVSGASSYNEQFF	TGCAGCGCCGTTAGCGGGGCGAGCTCCTACAATGAGCAGTTCTTC
NA	NA	TRBV28	TRBJ2-7	CASSLYREQSYEQYF	TGTGCCAGCAGTTTATATCGGGAGCAATCCTACGAGCAGTACTTC
once	TRBD2	TRBV7-9	TRBJ2-1	CASSFGQTSAANEQFF	TGTGCCAGCAGCTTCGGACAGACTAGCGCAGCAAATGAGCAGTTCTTC
NA	NA	TRBV6-5	TRBJ2-3	CASSYWAGSTDTQYF	TGTGCCAGCAGTTACTGGGCTGGTAGCACAGATACGCAGTATTTT
NA	NA	TRBV5-4	TRBJ1-1	CASSFVSHGGTEAFF	TGTGCCAGCAGCTTCGTAAGCCATGGAGGCACTGAAGCTTTCTTT
NA	TRBD1	TRBV27	TRBJ1-5	CASSLQTSREFGQGGNQPQHF	TGTGCCAGCAGTTTACAAACAAGCAGGGAGTTTGGACAGGGCGGAAATCAGCCCCAGCATTTT
NA	NA	TRBV29-1	TRBJ1-2	CSVRGGYGYTF	TGCAGCGTTCGGGGGGGTTATGGCTACACCTTC
NA	NA	TRBV28	TRBJ1-5	CASTAPGTPNQPQHF	TGTGCCAGCACCGCACCCGGGACACCCAATCAGCCCCAGCATTTT
NA	TRBD1	TRBV6-5	TRBJ1-4	CASSDREQVLEKLFF	TGTGCCAGCAGCGACAGGGAACAGGTTCTGGAAAAACTGTTTTTT
NA	NA	TRBV6-5	TRBJ1-1	CASSYLTNTEAFF	TGTGCCAGCAGTTACCTAACGAACACTGAAGCTTTCTTT
NA	TRBD2	TRBV19	TRBJ2-1	CASSPPSGGQYEQFF	TGTGCCAGTAGTCCGCCTAGCGGGGGTCAATATGAGCAGTTCTTC
NA	TRBD2	TRBV29-1	TRBJ2-1	CSVGLAGAKNEQFF	TGCAGCGTAGGACTAGCGGGGGCGAAGAATGAGCAGTTCTTC
NA	TRBD1	TRBV20-1	TRBJ1-5	CSASMEGAWGNQPQHF	TGCAGTGCTAGTATGGAGGGGGCTTGGGGCAATCAGCCCCAGCATTTT
NA	NA	TRBV7-2	TRBJ1-2	CASSLGRGYGYTF	TGTGCCAGCAGCTTAGGAAGGGGTTATGGCTACACCTTC
NA	NA	TRBV4-1	TRBJ1-1	CASSQVFVSGGGSTEAFF	TGCGCCAGCAGCCAAGTATTCGTAAGTGGAGGTGGGAGCACTGAAGCTTTCTTT
NA	NA	TRBV18	TRBJ2-1	CASSRTSTGGPYNEQFF	TGTGCCAGCTCACGAACCTCGACTGGCGGGCCCTACAATGAGCAGTTCTTC
few	TRBD2	TRBV7-8	TRBJ2-1	CASSRGLAGVDEQFF	TGTGCCAGCAGCCGAGGACTAGCGGGAGTCGATGAGCAGTTCTTC
NA	NA	TRBV2	TRBJ1-6	CASTLSQGRSPLHF	TGTGCCAGCACCCTCTCGCAGGGGCGGTCACCCCTCCACTTT
once	TRBD2	TRBV18	TRBJ2-3	CASSPSASGGTDTQYF	TGTGCCAGCTCACCGTCTGCTAGCGGGGGCACAGATACGCAGTATTTT
NA	TRBD1	TRBV19	TRBJ2-6	CASISPGQGSGANVLTF	TGTGCCAGTATTTCTCCGGGACAGGGCTCTGGGGCCAACGTCCTGACTTTC
NA	TRBD2	TRBV29-1	TRBJ2-3	CSVTASGITDTQYF	TGCAGCGTCACGGCTAGCGGAATCACAGATACGCAGTATTTT
NA	TRBD2	TRBV3-1/TRBV3-2	TRBJ2-3	CASSHRASGRGTDTQYF	TGTGCCAGCAGTCACAGGGCTAGCGGGAGGGGCACAGATACGCAGTATTTT
NA	TRBD1	TRBV5-1	TRBJ1-4	CASRLTGATNEKLFF	TGCGCCAGCAGGTTGACAGGGGCAACTAATGAAAAACTGTTTTTT
NA	TRBD1	TRBV27	TRBJ2-7	CASSFGTGSYEQYF	TGTGCCAGCAGTTTCGGGACAGGGTCCTACGAGCAGTACTTC
NA	TRBD2	TRBV7-8	TRBJ2-1	CASSLGLAGVVNEQFF	TGTGCCAGCAGCTTAGGACTAGCGGGAGTCGTTAATGAGCAGTTCTTC
NA	NA	TRBV5-8	TRBJ1-2	CASSARQLGPTYGYTF	TGTGCCAGCAGCGCCCGACAGCTAGGTCCCACCTATGGCTACACCTTC
few	TRBD2	TRBV19	TRBJ2-1	CASTLAGGYEQFF	TGTGCCAGTACCTTAGCGGGAGGCTATGAGCAGTTCTTC
few	NA	TRBV28	TRBJ2-1	CASSTLQGRSYNEQFF	TGTGCCAGCAGTACTTTACAGGGACGATCATACAATGAGCAGTTCTTC
few	NA	TRBV10-2	TRBJ2-3	CASSESIVSADTQYF	TGCGCCAGCAGTGAGTCGATTGTTAGCGCGGATACGCAGTATTTT
NA	NA	TRBV5-1	TRBJ2-7	CASSSDSLPSYEQYF	TGCGCCAGCAGCTCTGATTCGCTACCGTCCTACGAGCAGTACTTC